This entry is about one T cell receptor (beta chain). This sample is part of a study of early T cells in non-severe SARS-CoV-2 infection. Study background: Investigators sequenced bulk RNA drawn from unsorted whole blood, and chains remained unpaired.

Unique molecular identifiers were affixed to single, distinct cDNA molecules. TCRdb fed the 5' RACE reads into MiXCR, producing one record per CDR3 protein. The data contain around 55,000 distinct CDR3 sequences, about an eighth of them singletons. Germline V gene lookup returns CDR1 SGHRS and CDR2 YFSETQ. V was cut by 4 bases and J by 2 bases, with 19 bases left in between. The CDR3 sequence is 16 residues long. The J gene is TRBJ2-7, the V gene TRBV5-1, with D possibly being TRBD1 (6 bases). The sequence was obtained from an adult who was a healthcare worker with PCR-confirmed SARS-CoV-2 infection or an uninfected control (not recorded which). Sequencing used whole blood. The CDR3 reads CASSGLAGTKTYEQYF. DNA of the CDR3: TGCGCCAGCAGCGGACTGGCCGGGACAAAGACCTACGAGCAGTACTTC.